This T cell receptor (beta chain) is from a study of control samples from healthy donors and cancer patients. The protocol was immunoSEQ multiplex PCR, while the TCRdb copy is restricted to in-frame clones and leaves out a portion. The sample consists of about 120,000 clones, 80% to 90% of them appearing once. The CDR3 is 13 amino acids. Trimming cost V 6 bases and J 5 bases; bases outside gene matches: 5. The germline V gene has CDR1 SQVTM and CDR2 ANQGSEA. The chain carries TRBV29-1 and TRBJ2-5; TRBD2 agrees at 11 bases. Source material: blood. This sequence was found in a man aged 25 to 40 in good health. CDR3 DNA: TGCAGCGTGATACTAGCGGGGGTGGAGACCCAGTACTTC. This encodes CSVILAGVETQYF.